The 24 T cell receptor beta chains below all came from one sample that was sequenced in a study of T cells in Graves' hyperthyroidism and ophthalmopathy. The source material, RNA transcripts, was used to amplify TCR beta CDR3 regions. HTBI primers were employed in a first-round RT-PCR of the TCR CDR3. TCRdb reprocessed the multiplex PCR reads with MiXCR, giving one entry per CDR3 protein. The sample holds 550,000 to 600,000 distinct CDR3 sequences, over 15% seen once. Sample: blood. The origin of the receptors is a woman aged 18-29 years with Graves' hyperthyroidism.

There are a few counts of this clonotype. This chain connects TRBV12-3 or TRBV12-4 to TRBJ2-2; no clear D gene. This CDR3 is built from 12 residues. V dropped 7 bases and J dropped 6 bases, with 9 bases sitting between them. The CDR3: CASTPRAGELFF. The CDR3 DNA sequence: TGTGCCAGCACGCCAAGGGCCGGGGAGCTGTTTTTT.

This clonotype showed up just a few times. The gene calls are TRBV10-3 and TRBJ2-1; 8 bases map to TRBD2. V lost 6 bases to trimming and J lost 9 bases; unmatched junction nucleotides: 19. Germline V gives CDR1 ENHRY, CDR2 SYGVKD. The CDR3 spans 17 residues. The CDR3 is CAISRFSGEALRGEQFF. The DNA for the CDR3 is TGTGCCATCAGCCGTTTTAGCGGGGAGGCCCTTCGGGGTGAGCAGTTCTTC.

The sample holds a few counts of this clonotype. The chain uses TRBV20-1 and TRBJ1-5; no reliable D call. Trimming shortened V by 3 bases and J by 0 bases, and 6 bases separated the two germline ends. Germline V CDR1 and CDR2: DFQATT, SNEGSKA (reference sequence). The CDR3 consists of 13 residues. The CDR3 sequence: CSASQDSNQPQHF. CDR3 sequence (DNA): TGCAGTGCTAGTCAGGATAGCAATCAGCCCCAGCATTTT.

This clonotype was seen a handful of times. This rearrangement joins TRBV3-2 to TRBJ1-1; TRBD1 was called by the table and not checked on the DNA. TRBV3-2 represents a pseudogene. This CDR3 region has 16 residues. CDR3 protein: CASSHDRGPVNTEAFF. CDR3 DNA sequence: TGTGCCAGCAGCCATGACAGGGGGCCTGTGAACACTGAAGCTTTCTTT.

The rearrangement joins TRBV19 to TRBJ2-7; 10 nucleotides line up with TRBD1. This CDR3 is built from 15 residues. Germline loops: CDR1 LNHDA, CDR2 SQIVND (reference sequence). V trimming: 5 bases; J trimming: 3 bases; junction bases outside the gene matches: 7. The CDR3 spells CASSQDRGRVYEQYF. CDR3 nucleotides: TGTGCCAGTAGTCAGGACAGGGGGAGAGTCTACGAGCAGTACTTC.

The chain joins TRBV6-2 or TRBV6-3 to TRBJ2-7; D perhaps matches TRBD2 (5 bases). Between the trimmed V and J ends, which lost 2 bases and 0 bases, there was a span of 20 bases. The germline CDR1 and CDR2 sequences are MNHEY and SVGEGT. The length of the CDR3 is 18 residues. The CDR3 nucleotides are TGTGCCAGCAGTTACGACTTTCTGCGCAGAGGGTACTCCTACGAGCAGTACTTC. Residues: CASSYDFLRRGYSYEQYF.

This clonotype was picked up many times. This sequence joins TRBV20-1 and TRBJ2-7; D gene unclear. Germline CDR1 and CDR2: DFQATT and SNEGSKA (reference sequence). The germline V and J ends were trimmed by 0 bases and 2 bases, with 11 bases remaining between them. The CDR3 spans 14 residues. The CDR3 sequence is CSAREVGSTYEQYF. As DNA, the CDR3 is TGCAGTGCTAGAGAAGTCGGATCCACCTACGAGCAGTACTTC.

This clonotype came up many times. The chain carries TRBV7-2 and TRBJ1-5; 10 bases map to TRBD1. This CDR3 is 17 amino acids long. Trimming took 4 bases from V and 0 from J; bases not matched to a gene: 6. CDR1 is SGHTA, CDR2 FQGNSA, per germline. This CDR3 is CASSYWTGGYSNQPQHF. The CDR3 region has the DNA TGTGCCAGCAGCTATTGGACAGGGGGTTATAGCAATCAGCCCCAGCATTTT.

This chain joins TRBV30 and TRBJ2-3, with 10 bases matching TRBD2. V dropped 4 bases and J dropped 0; count of bases not matched to a gene: 10. Germline V CDR1 and CDR2: GTSNPN, SVGIG (reference sequence). This CDR3 has 17 amino acids. Here the CDR3 reads CAWTLAGAITSTDTQYF. In DNA form, the CDR3 reads TGTGCCTGGACCCTAGCGGGAGCTATAACTAGCACAGATACGCAGTATTTT. Filled out from reference TRBV30 and TRBJ2-3, the complete variable domain reads SQTIHQWPATLVQPVGSPLSLECTVEGTSNPNLYWYRQAAGRGLQLLFYSVGIGQISSEVPQNLSASRPQDRQFILSSKKLLLSDSGFYLCAWTLAGAITSTDTQYFGPGTRLTVL.

In this sample, this clonotype turned up many times. The chain is built from TRBV7-9 and TRBJ1-2; tentative D call: TRBD1 (5 bases). CDR3 length: 13 amino acids. V lost 1 base and J 4 bases, leaving 7 bases between the germline ends. Germline values: CDR1 SEHNR, CDR2 FQNEAQ (reference sequence). In nucleotides, the CDR3 is TGTGCCAGCAGCTTAGGACAGTTCTATGGCTACACCTTC. It encodes CASSLGQFYGYTF.

This clonotype was detected ten times or more. The chain combines TRBV12-5 with TRBJ2-1; tentative D call: TRBD2 (5 bases). This CDR3 spans 11 amino acids. From germline, CDR1 is LGHNT and CDR2 FRNRAP. V lost 6 bases and J 6 bases, leaving 6 bases between the germline ends. In DNA form, the CDR3 reads TGTGCTAGTGGGAGGGTCAATGAGCAGTTCTTC. Protein product: CASGRVNEQFF.

Ten or more counts support this clonotype. V is TRBV7-9 and J is TRBJ2-1; possible D gene TRBD1, 7 bases. This CDR3 region has 15 residues. Germline-derived CDR1 and CDR2 are SEHNR and FQNEAQ (reference sequence). V lost 5 bases and J lost 2, with 13 bases in between. The CDR3 DNA reads as TGTGCCAGCAGCGTGCAGGGGGGAACCTACAATGAGCAGTTCTTC. Residues: CASSVQGGTYNEQFF.

This clonotype was observed many times. The chain links TRBV3-1 to TRBJ1-4; maybe TRBD1 (5 bases). V lost 5 bases to trimming and J lost 8 bases, with 15 bases between them. Germline assignment: CDR1 LGHDT and CDR2 YNNKEL (reference sequence). CDR3 length: 14 residues. Here the CDR3 DNA reads TGTGCCAGCAGCATCCGGGACCTTGGGGAAAAACTGTTTTTT. The encoded protein is CASSIRDLGEKLFF.

V gene TRBV5-1 combines with J gene TRBJ1-2; D gene unclear. Between the trimmed V and J ends, which lost 0 bases and 5 bases, there was a span of 17 bases. Germline CDR1 and CDR2: SGHRS and YFSETQ. This CDR3 comprises 16 residues. CDR3: CASSLEPPDGIYGYTF. CDR3 coding DNA: TGCGCCAGCAGCTTGGAACCCCCGGACGGAATTTATGGCTACACCTTC.

The J gene is TRBJ1-2, the V gene TRBV9, with a tentative D call TRBD1 (6 bases). CDR3 size: 14 residues. Germline CDR1 is SGDLS and CDR2 is YYNGEE. V dropped 3 bases and J dropped 8 bases, with 17 bases sitting between them. The CDR3 loop reads CASSANREWEGYTF. The CDR3 DNA reads TGTGCCAGCAGCGCAAACAGGGAGTGGGAAGGCTACACCTTC. Full variable domain (rest looked up from reference TRBV9 and TRBJ1-2): DSGVTQTPKHLITATGQRVTLRCSPRSGDLSVYWYQQSLDQGLQFLIQYYNGEERAKGNILERFSAQQFPDLHSELNLSSLELGDSALYFCASSANREWEGYTFGSGTRLTVV.

The V call is TRBV29-1, the J call TRBJ2-5; no reliable D call. The CDR3 runs to 11 residues. The ends were cut back, 2 bases at V and 4 bases at J, with 5 bases in the middle. CDR1 is SQVTM, CDR2 ANQGSEA, per germline. The CDR3 nucleotides are TGCAGCGTTGAAACGCCAGAGACCCAGTACTTC. Residues: CSVETPETQYF.

The chain carries TRBV7-9 and TRBJ2-7; 8 bases are shared with TRBD2. Germline V lookup: CDR1 SEHNR, CDR2 FQNEAQ (reference sequence). V was pared by 6 bases and J by 0 bases, with 7 bases of the junction left unmatched. The CDR3 is 15 amino acids. The CDR3, as DNA: TGTGCCAGCAGACCTGAGCGGGGGCGCTCCTACGAGCAGTACTTC. Encoded protein: CASRPERGRSYEQYF.

In this sample, this clonotype turned up many times. The gene calls are TRBV12-3 or TRBV12-4 and TRBJ2-7, with a possible D match to TRBD1 (6 bases). The V end was cut by 2 bases, the J end by 6 bases, with 8 bases between. The CDR3 is 12 residues long. CDR3 loop: CASSLRGFEQYF. The CDR3 DNA is TGTGCCAGCAGTTTAAGGGGGTTCGAGCAGTACTTC.

The gene calls are TRBV6-1 and TRBJ2-3; 8 bases agree with TRBD2. Trimming at V came to 5 bases and at J to 6 bases, leaving 4 bases not matched to a gene. This CDR3 comprises 13 residues. Germline values: CDR1 MNHNS, CDR2 SASEGT. The CDR3 DNA reads as TGTGCCAGCAGTACGGGAGGGGGGGATACGCAGTATTTT. Its translation: CASSTGGGDTQYF.

V and J are TRBV5-4 and TRBJ2-1; perhaps TRBD2 as D (6 bases). The germline V gene has CDR1 SGHNT and CDR2 YYREEE (reference sequence). Trimming stripped 4 bases from V and 9 bases from J, with 14 bases between. The CDR3 covers 13 residues. The DNA for the CDR3 is TGTGCCAGCAGCGGGGACTCATTGAGTGAGCAGTTCTTC. Its translation: CASSGDSLSEQFF.

This chain uses TRBV6-6 with TRBJ1-6; D is unclear. CDR1 MNHNY and CDR2 SVGAGI come from the germline V gene (reference sequence). The CDR3 has 13 amino acids. The V end lost 1 base, the J end lost 8 bases, and 6 bases lay between the germline ends. The CDR3 reads CASSYFPDSPLHF. The DNA for the CDR3 is TGTGCCAGCAGTTACTTCCCGGATTCACCCCTCCACTTT.

This clonotype was seen repeatedly, ten times or more. The chain couples TRBV7-2 to TRBJ2-3; 9 bases match TRBD2. The CDR3 sequence is 15 residues long. Germline lookup yields CDR1 SGHTA and CDR2 FQGNSA. V was pared by 5 bases and J by 6 bases, with 9 bases of the junction left unmatched. The DNA for the CDR3 is TGTGCCAGCAGCCTAGAGCGGGGGGCCTTCGATACGCAGTATTTT. As protein: CASSLERGAFDTQYF. The whole variable domain, remainder taken from reference TRBV7-2 and TRBJ2-3, is GAGVSQSPSNKVTEKGKDVELRCDPISGHTALYWYRQSLGQGLEFLIYFQGNSAPDKSGLPSDRFSAERTGGSVSTLTIQRTQQEDSAVYLCASSLERGAFDTQYFGPGTRLTVL.

This clonotype was counted a few times. The chain links TRBV29-1 to TRBJ1-3; D is undetermined. The CDR3 runs 13 residues. Trimming cost V 4 bases and J 0 bases, with 7 bases left between them. Germline CDR1 reads SQVTM; CDR2 reads ANQGSEA. The CDR3 region is CSVGHVSGNTIYF. The CDR3 nucleotides are TGCAGCGTTGGACACGTCTCTGGAAACACCATATATTTT.

In its sample, this clonotype was seen many times. This sequence joins TRBV28 and TRBJ2-1, with 13 bases identical to TRBD2. Germline loops: CDR1 MDHEN, CDR2 SYDVKM. The CDR3 length is 15 residues. With V trimmed by 5 bases and J by 7 bases, 5 bases remained unmatched. The chain's CDR3 is CASSGLAGVKNEQFF. The CDR3 DNA is TGTGCCAGCAGTGGACTAGCGGGAGTCAAAAATGAGCAGTTCTTC.